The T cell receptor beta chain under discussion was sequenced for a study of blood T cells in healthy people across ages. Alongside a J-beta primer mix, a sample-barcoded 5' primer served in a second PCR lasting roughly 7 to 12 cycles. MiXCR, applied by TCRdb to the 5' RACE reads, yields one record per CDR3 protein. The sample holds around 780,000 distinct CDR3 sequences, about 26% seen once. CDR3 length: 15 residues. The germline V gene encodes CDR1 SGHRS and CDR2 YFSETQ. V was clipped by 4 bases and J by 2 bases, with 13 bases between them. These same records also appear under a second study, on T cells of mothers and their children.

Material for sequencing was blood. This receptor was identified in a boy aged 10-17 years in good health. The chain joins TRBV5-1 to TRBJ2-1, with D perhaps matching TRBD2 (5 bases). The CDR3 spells CASSLGWRTYNEQFF. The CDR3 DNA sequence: TGCGCCAGCAGCCTGGGATGGAGGACCTACAATGAGCAGTTCTTC.